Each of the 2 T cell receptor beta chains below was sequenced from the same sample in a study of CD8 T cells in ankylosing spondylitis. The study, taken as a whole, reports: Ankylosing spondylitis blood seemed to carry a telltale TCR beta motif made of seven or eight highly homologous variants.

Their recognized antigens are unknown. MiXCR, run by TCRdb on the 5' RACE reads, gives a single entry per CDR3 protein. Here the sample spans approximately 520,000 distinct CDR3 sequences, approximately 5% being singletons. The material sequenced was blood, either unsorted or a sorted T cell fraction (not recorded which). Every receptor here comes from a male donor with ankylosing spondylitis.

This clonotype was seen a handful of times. The CDR3 loop reads CAISELGRQPHSYEQYF. CDR3 coding DNA: TGTGCCATCAGTGAGTTGGGGCGCCAGCCCCATTCCTACGAGCAGTACTTC. This rearrangement joins TRBV10-3 to TRBJ2-7, with D perhaps matching TRBD1 (5 bases). Looked up from germline, CDR1 is ENHRY and CDR2 is SYGVKD. V was shortened by 1 base and J by 1 base, with 17 bases between the two germline ends. CDR3 length equals 17 residues.

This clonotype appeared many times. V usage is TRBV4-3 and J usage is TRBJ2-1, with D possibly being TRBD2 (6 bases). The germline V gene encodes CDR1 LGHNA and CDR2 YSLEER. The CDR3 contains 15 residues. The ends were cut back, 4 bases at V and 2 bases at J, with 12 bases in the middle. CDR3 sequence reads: CASSPGVSAYNEQFF. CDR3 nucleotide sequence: TGCGCCAGCAGCCCGGGGGTCTCTGCCTACAATGAGCAGTTCTTC.